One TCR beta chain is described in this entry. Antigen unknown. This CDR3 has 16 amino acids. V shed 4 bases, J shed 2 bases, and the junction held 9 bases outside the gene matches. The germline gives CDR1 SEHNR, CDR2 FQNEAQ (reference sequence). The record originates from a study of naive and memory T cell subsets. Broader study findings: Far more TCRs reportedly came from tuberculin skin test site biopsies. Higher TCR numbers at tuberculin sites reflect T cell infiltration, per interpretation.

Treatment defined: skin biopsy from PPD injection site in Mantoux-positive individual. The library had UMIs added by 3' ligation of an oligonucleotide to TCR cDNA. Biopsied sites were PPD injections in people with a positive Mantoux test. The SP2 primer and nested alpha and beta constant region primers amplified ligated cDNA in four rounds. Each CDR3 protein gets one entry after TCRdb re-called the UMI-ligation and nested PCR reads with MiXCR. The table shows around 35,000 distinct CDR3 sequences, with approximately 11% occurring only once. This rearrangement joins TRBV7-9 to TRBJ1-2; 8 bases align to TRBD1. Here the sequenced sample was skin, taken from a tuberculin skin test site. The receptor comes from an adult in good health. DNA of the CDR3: TGTGCCAGCAGCTCAATACCGGGACAGGAGAACTATGGCTACACCTTC. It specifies CASSSIPGQENYGYTF.